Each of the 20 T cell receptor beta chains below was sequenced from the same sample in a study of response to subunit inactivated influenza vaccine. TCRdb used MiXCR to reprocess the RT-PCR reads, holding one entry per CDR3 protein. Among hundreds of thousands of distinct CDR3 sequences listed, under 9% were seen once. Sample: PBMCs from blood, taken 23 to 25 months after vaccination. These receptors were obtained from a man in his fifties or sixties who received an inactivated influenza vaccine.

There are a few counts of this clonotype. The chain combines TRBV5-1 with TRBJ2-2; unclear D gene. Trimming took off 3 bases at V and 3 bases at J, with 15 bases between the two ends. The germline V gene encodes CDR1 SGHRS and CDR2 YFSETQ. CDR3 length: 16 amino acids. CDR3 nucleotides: TGCGCCAGCAGCTGGGTGAAAACAGCGCACACCGGGGAGCTGTTTTTT. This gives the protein CASSWVKTAHTGELFF.

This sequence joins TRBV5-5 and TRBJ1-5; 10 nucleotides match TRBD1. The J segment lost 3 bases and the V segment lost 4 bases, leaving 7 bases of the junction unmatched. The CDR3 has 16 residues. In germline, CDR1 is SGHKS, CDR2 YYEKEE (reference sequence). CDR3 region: CASSQWTGGFNQPQHF. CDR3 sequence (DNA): TGTGCCAGCAGCCAGTGGACAGGGGGTTTCAATCAGCCCCAGCATTTT.

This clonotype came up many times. The CDR3 DNA sequence: TGTGCCAGCAGTTTAGCCCGAGGGGGCTGGCGGTCAGATACGCAGTATTTT. Translated, it gives CASSLARGGWRSDTQYF. The chain employs TRBV12-3 or TRBV12-4 and TRBJ2-3, with 7 bases lining up with TRBD1. This CDR3 region has 17 residues. The junction had 10 bases not matched to a gene; V was cut back by 0 bases and J by 4 bases.

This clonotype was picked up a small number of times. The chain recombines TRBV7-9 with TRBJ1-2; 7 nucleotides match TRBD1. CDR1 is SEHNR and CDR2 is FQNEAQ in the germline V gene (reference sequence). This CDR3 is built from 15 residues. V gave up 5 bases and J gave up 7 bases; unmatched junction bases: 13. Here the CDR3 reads CASSPAAGGISGYTF. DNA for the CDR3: TGTGCCAGCAGCCCTGCGGCAGGGGGGATAAGTGGCTACACCTTC.

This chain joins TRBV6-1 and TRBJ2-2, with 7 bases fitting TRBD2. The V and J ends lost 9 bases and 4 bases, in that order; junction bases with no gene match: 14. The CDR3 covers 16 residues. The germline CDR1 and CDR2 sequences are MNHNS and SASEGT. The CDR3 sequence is CASEGLPPERTGELFF. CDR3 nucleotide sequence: TGTGCCAGTGAGGGACTACCACCTGAACGCACCGGGGAGCTGTTTTTT.

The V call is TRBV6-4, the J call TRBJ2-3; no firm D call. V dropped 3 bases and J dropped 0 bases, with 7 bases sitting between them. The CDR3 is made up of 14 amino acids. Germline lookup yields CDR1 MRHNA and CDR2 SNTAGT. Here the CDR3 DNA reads TGTGCCAGCAGTGATACCCTTAGCACAGATACGCAGTATTTT. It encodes CASSDTLSTDTQYF.

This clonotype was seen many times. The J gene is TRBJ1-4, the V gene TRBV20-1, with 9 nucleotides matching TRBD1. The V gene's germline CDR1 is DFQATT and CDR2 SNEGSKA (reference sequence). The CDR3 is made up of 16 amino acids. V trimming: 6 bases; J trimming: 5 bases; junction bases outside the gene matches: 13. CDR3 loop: CSAIIRDRVFNEKLFF. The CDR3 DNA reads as TGCAGTGCCATCATCCGGGACAGGGTATTCAATGAAAAACTGTTTTTT.

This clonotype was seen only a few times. In DNA form, the CDR3 reads TGTGCCAGCAGCTTAAGCGGGATCGCGAACACCGGGGAGCTGTTTTTT. Its protein is CASSLSGIANTGELFF. The rearrangement joins TRBV7-2 to TRBJ2-2; 7 bases fit TRBD2. The V gene's germline CDR1 is SGHTA and CDR2 FQGNSA. V dropped 2 bases and J dropped 0; count of bases not matched to a gene: 3. The CDR3 runs to 16 residues.

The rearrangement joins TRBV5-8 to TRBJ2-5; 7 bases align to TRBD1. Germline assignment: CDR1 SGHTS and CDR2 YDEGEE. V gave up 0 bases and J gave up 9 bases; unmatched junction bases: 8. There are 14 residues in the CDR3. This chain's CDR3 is CASSLEQGPISQYF. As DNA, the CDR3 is TGTGCCAGCAGCTTGGAACAGGGGCCGATCTCCCAGTACTTC.

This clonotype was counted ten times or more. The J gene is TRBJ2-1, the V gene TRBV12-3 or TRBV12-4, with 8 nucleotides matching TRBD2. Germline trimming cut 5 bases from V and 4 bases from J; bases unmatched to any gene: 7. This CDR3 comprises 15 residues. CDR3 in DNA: TGTGCCAGCAGTGTATACGGGACTAGATACAATGAGCAGTTCTTC. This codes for CASSVYGTRYNEQFF.

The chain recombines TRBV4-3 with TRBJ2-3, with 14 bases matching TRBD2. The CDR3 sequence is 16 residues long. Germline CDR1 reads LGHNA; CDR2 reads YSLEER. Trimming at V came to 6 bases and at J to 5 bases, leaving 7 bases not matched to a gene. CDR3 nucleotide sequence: TGCGCCAGCAGTCCGACTAGCGGGGGGGCCCGAGATACGCAGTATTTT. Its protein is CASSPTSGGARDTQYF.

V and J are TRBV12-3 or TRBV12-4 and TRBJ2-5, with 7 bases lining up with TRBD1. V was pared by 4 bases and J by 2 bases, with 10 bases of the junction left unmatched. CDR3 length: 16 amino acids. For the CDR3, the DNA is TGTGCCAGCAGTTCGACCCACAGGGGTAGGCAAGAGACCCAGTACTTC. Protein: CASSSTHRGRQETQYF.

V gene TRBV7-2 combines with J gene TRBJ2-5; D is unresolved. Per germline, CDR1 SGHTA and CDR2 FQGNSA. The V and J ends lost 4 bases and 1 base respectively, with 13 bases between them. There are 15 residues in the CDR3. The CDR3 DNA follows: TGTGCCAGCAGCTCCCTTGGACCGCCCCAAGAGACCCAGTACTTC. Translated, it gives CASSSLGPPQETQYF.

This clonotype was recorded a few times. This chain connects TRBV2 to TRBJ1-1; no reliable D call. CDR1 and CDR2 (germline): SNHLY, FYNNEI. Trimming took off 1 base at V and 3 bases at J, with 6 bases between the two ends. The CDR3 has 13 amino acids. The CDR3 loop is CASSEGLHTEAFF. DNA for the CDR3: TGTGCCAGCAGTGAAGGACTCCACACTGAAGCTTTCTTT.

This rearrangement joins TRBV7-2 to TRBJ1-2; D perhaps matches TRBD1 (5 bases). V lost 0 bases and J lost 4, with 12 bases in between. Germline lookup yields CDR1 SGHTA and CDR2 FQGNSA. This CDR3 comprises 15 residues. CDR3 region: CASSLAFRQGYGYTF. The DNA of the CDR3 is TGTGCCAGCAGCTTAGCGTTCAGGCAGGGCTATGGCTACACCTTC.

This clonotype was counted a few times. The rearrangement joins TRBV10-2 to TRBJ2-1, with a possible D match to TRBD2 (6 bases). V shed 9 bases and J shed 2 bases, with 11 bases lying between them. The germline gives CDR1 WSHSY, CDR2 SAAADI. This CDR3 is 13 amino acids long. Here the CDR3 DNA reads TGCGCCAGTCTAGCGAAAGCCTACAATGAGCAGTTCTTC. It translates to CASLAKAYNEQFF.

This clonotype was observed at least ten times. CDR3 DNA sequence: TGCAGTGCAACTAGCGGGAGGCACACAGATACGCAGTATTTT. Protein product: CSATSGRHTDTQYF. The V and J genes are TRBV20-1 and TRBJ2-3; TRBD2 agrees at 12 bases. The CDR3 loop spans 14 amino acids. The germline gives CDR1 DFQATT, CDR2 SNEGSKA (reference sequence). With 6 bases clipped from V and 2 bases from J, the junction kept 3 bases outside the gene matches.

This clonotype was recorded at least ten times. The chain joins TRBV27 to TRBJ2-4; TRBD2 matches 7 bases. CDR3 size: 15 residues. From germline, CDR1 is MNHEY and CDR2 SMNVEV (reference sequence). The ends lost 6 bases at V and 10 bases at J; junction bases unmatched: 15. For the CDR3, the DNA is TGTGCCAGCAGAAAAACGCGGGACTATGGTTTGATTCAGTACTTC. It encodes CASRKTRDYGLIQYF.

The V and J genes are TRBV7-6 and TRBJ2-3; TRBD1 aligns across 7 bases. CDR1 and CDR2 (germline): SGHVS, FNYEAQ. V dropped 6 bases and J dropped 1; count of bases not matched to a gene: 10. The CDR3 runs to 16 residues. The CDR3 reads CASSLRGQLRTDTQYF. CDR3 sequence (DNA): TGTGCCAGCAGTCTTAGGGGACAGCTACGCACAGATACGCAGTATTTT.

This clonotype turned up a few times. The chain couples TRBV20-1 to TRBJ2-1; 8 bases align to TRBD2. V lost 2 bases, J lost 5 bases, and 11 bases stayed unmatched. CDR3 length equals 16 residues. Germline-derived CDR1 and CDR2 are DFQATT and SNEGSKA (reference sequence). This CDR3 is CSARSTSGSHNNEQFF. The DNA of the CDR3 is TGCAGTGCTAGATCTACGAGCGGGAGTCATAACAATGAGCAGTTCTTC.